This T cell receptor (beta chain) was found in a study of T cells in Graves' hyperthyroidism and ophthalmopathy. Study results and caveats: Ophthalmopathy cases were set apart from stable hyperthyroidism by a 13 V-J model.

RNA transcripts yielded amplified TCR beta CDR3 regions. Initially, a first-round RT-PCR of the TCR CDR3 employed the HTBI primer set. MiXCR, run by TCRdb on the multiplex PCR reads, gives a single entry per CDR3 protein. The sample records about 210,000 distinct CDR3 sequences, approximately 17% being singletons. Per the germline V gene, CDR1 is DFQATT and CDR2 is SNEGSKA (reference sequence). The CDR3 covers 15 residues. V lost 6 bases, J lost 8 bases, and 13 bases stayed unmatched. Graves' hyperthyroidism was deemed stable given no ophthalmopathy progression within 18 months. These patients, aged 18 to 65, had recently diagnosed hyperthyroidism lasting under 2 months. Source material for PBMCs was about 10 ml fresh peripheral blood. Note on this clonotype: Its target is not known.

The sequence derives from a man aged 50-59 years with Graves' hyperthyroidism. Sequencing was performed on blood. The chain recombines TRBV20-1 with TRBJ2-1; 10 nucleotides line up with TRBD2. The chain's CDR3 is CSARILETSGYEQFF. The DNA of the CDR3 is TGCAGTGCCAGAATCCTGGAGACTAGCGGGTATGAGCAGTTCTTC.